This TCR beta chain was identified during a study of T cells in Graves' hyperthyroidism and ophthalmopathy. This clonotype was picked up a small number of times. Researchers took RNA transcripts and amplified the TCR beta CDR3 regions from them. Initially, a first-round RT-PCR of the TCR CDR3 employed the HTBI primer set. One entry per CDR3 protein results from TCRdb running MiXCR on the multiplex PCR reads. The data hold some 350,000 distinct CDR3 sequences, with roughly 15% observed a single time. V dropped 5 bases and J dropped 13; count of bases not matched to a gene: 19. CDR1 and CDR2 (germline): MNHEY, SMNVEV (reference sequence). This CDR3 spans 17 amino acids.

The chain couples TRBV27 to TRBJ2-1, with 11 bases identical to TRBD2. The material sequenced was blood. This receptor was obtained from a woman between 40 and 50 years old with Graves' ophthalmopathy. The CDR3 DNA reads as TGTGCCAGCAGTCGGGACAGGGAAACACTAGCGGGAGTTTTACAGTTCTTC. Its protein is CASSRDRETLAGVLQFF.